These 22 T cell receptor beta chains originate from one sample sequenced in a study of response to subunit inactivated influenza vaccine. TCRdb ran MiXCR on the RT-PCR reads and lists one entry per CDR3 protein. The sample consists of about 500,000 distinct CDR3 sequences, approximately 15% of them appearing once. The material was CD4+ T cells sorted from PBMCs, obtained about 23 months after vaccination. The receptors come from a man between 45 and 75 years old who received an inactivated influenza vaccine.

This clonotype has a handful of counts. The CDR3 nucleotides read TGCAGTGCCGATCCGAGAGGAGGGACAGATACGCAGTATTTT. It translates to CSADPRGGTDTQYF. The V gene is TRBV20-1, the J gene TRBJ2-3, with TRBD2 as a possible D gene (6 bases). CDR3 length: 14 amino acids. Trimming took 6 bases from V and 3 from J, leaving 16 bases between them. Germline V gene data show CDR1 as DFQATT and CDR2 as SNEGSKA (reference sequence).

This clonotype was seen a handful of times. The V and J genes are TRBV5-5 and TRBJ2-1; 9 positions agree with TRBD2. With 1 base clipped from V and 5 bases from J, the junction kept 4 bases outside the gene matches. The CDR3 consists of 15 residues. Germline V gives CDR1 SGHKS, CDR2 YYEKEE (reference sequence). CDR3 sequence: CASSLSSGINNEQFF. CDR3 sequence (DNA): TGTGCCAGCAGCTTGTCTAGCGGGATAAACAATGAGCAGTTCTTC.

The V and J genes are TRBV7-6 and TRBJ1-6, with D tentatively TRBD1 (5 bases). CDR3 size: 15 residues. V was clipped by 5 bases and J by 7 bases, with 15 bases between them. CDR1 is SGHVS and CDR2 is FNYEAQ in the germline V gene. The CDR3 DNA reads as TGTGCCAGCAGCGCCTATGGGGGTTCGAATTCACCCCTCCACTTT. This encodes CASSAYGGSNSPLHF.

This clonotype was observed a few times. This sequence joins TRBV9 and TRBJ2-2, with 7 bases identical to TRBD1. Unmatched junction bases numbered 8, after V lost 2 bases and J lost 7 bases. This CDR3 comprises 15 residues. CDR1 and CDR2 (germline): SGDLS, YYNGEE. CDR3 sequence (DNA): TGTGCCAGCAGCGTCATGACAGGGTTGGGCGGGGAGCTGTTTTTT. Its protein product is CASSVMTGLGGELFF.

This clonotype was seen many times. The rearrangement links TRBV5-1 to TRBJ2-1, with 9 positions matching TRBD1. Germline lookup yields CDR1 SGHRS and CDR2 YFSETQ. The CDR3 has 15 amino acids. V shed 1 base, J shed 8 bases, and the junction held 7 bases outside the gene matches. The CDR3 DNA follows: TGCGCCAGCAGCTTGCCACAGGGGGCGGAACATGAGCAGTTCTTC. Encoded protein: CASSLPQGAEHEQFF.

This rearrangement joins TRBV5-1 to TRBJ2-7; 13 nucleotides line up with TRBD2. After removal of 4 bases from V and 3 bases from J, the junction contained 7 bases not matched to a gene. The CDR3 is 16 residues long. CDR1 and CDR2 from the germline V gene are SGHRS and YFSETQ. CDR3 in amino acids: CASSPTSGGVFYEQYF. In DNA form, the CDR3 reads TGCGCCAGCAGCCCAACTAGCGGGGGGGTTTTCTACGAGCAGTACTTC.

This clonotype was counted many times. V and J are TRBV20-1 and TRBJ2-1; D not resolved. The ends were cut back, 7 bases at V and 7 bases at J, with 17 bases in the middle. Germline-derived CDR1 and CDR2 are DFQATT and SNEGSKA (reference sequence). The CDR3 is 13 amino acids. The CDR3 sequence is CSGGDWGTNEQFF. Here the CDR3 DNA reads TGCAGTGGTGGAGATTGGGGAACTAATGAGCAGTTCTTC.

A few counts support this clonotype. The chain employs TRBV5-1 and TRBJ2-3, with no clear D. V lost 1 base, J lost 6 bases, and 18 bases lay in between. Germline CDR1 SGHRS, CDR2 YFSETQ. This CDR3 has 16 amino acids. The CDR3 nucleotides read TGCGCCAGCAGCTTGCAGTCGGGCGAGCGATCTGATACGCAGTATTTT. Its protein product is CASSLQSGERSDTQYF.

This clonotype was picked up a small number of times. The chain uses TRBV10-2 and TRBJ1-2; D call uncertain. The CDR3 has 11 amino acids. In germline, CDR1 is WSHSY, CDR2 SAAADI. V was shortened by 3 bases and J by 5 bases, with 4 bases between the two germline ends. This CDR3 is CASSDKYGYTF. CDR3 bases: TGCGCCAGCAGTGACAAATATGGCTACACCTTC.

This clonotype has more than one count but fewer than ten. The chain couples TRBV29-1 to TRBJ2-5; weak D call: TRBD2 (5 bases). The germline V gene encodes CDR1 SQVTM and CDR2 ANQGSEA. V lost 7 bases, J lost 5 bases, and 17 bases lay in between. The CDR3 contains 13 residues. The CDR3 DNA is TGCAGCGCCCCGTGGGGAGTTGCGGAGACCCAGTACTTC. This encodes CSAPWGVAETQYF.

The chain recombines TRBV5-1 with TRBJ1-1; D might be TRBD1 (5 bases). The CDR3 extends over 14 amino acids. Germline assignment: CDR1 SGHRS and CDR2 YFSETQ. The V end was cut by 0 bases, the J end by 4 bases, with 10 bases between. The CDR3 is CASSLDAGVTEAFF. CDR3 sequence (DNA): TGCGCCAGCAGCTTGGACGCGGGGGTCACTGAAGCTTTCTTT.

At least ten counts were recorded for this clonotype. The rearrangement links TRBV4-2 to TRBJ2-2, with D tentatively TRBD1 (5 bases). Germline-derived CDR1 and CDR2 are LGHNA and YNFKEQ. There are 13 residues in the CDR3. Trimming stripped 2 bases from V and 7 bases from J, with 8 bases between. The CDR3 bases are TGTGCCAGCAGCCAAATGCAGGGCGGGGAGCTGTTTTTT. Translation gives CASSQMQGGELFF.

This clonotype was observed a handful of times. V is TRBV5-1 and J is TRBJ1-3, with a possible D match to TRBD1 (5 bases). This CDR3 region has 16 residues. Trimming shortened V by 0 bases and J by 0 bases, and 10 bases separated the two germline ends. The germline V gene encodes CDR1 SGHRS and CDR2 YFSETQ. CDR3 amino acids: CASSLGQYPSGNTIYF. The CDR3 DNA reads as TGCGCCAGCAGCTTGGGACAGTACCCCTCTGGAAACACCATATATTTT.

This clonotype has just a few counts. The V call is TRBV6-2 or TRBV6-3, the J call TRBJ2-1; possible D gene TRBD1, 6 bases. The germline V and J ends were trimmed by 7 bases and 4 bases, with 11 bases remaining between them. CDR1 MNHEY and CDR2 SVGEGT come from the germline V gene. The CDR3 consists of 13 residues. CDR3 in DNA: TGTGCCAGCACCGACAGGAATTACAATGAGCAGTTCTTC. This encodes CASTDRNYNEQFF.

This clonotype was recorded a few times. The gene calls are TRBV5-1 and TRBJ1-4; no reliable D call. With 0 bases removed from V and 5 bases from J, the gap between germline ends came to 8 bases. The CDR3 loop spans 14 amino acids. The V gene's germline CDR1 is SGHRS and CDR2 YFSETQ. The CDR3 is CASSLDRLNEKLFF. The CDR3 DNA follows: TGCGCCAGCAGCTTGGACAGATTAAATGAAAAACTGTTTTTT. Together with reference TRBV5-1 and TRBJ1-4, the CDR3 gives the full variable domain: KAGVTQTPRYLIKTRGQQVTLSCSPISGHRSVSWYQQTPGQGLQFLFEYFSETQRNKGNFPGRFSGRQFSNSRSEMNVSTLELGDSALYLCASSLDRLNEKLFFGSGTQLSVL.

This clonotype was recorded at least ten times. The chain combines TRBV5-6 with TRBJ2-5; D unclear. The V and J ends lost 1 base and 5 bases respectively, with 12 bases between them. The V gene's germline CDR1 is SGHDT and CDR2 YYEEEE. This CDR3 region has 14 residues. CDR3 protein: CASSLHLSSETQYF. Written as DNA, the CDR3 is TGTGCCAGCAGCTTGCATCTAAGTTCGGAGACCCAGTACTTC.

This rearrangement joins TRBV29-1 to TRBJ2-1, with TRBD1 matching over 8 bases. Germline V lookup: CDR1 SQVTM, CDR2 ANQGSEA. After removal of 7 bases from V and 5 bases from J, the junction contained 4 bases not matched to a gene. The CDR3 has 12 amino acids. In nucleotides, the CDR3 is TGCAGCGCTCGGACAGGGAACAATGAGCAGTTCTTC. Translating it yields CSARTGNNEQFF.

This clonotype was seen only a few times. This chain uses TRBV11-3 with TRBJ2-5; D is uncertain. This CDR3 is built from 13 residues. Germline lookup yields CDR1 SGHNT and CDR2 YENEEA. Trimming removed 2 bases at V and 3 bases at J, with 7 bases between. CDR3 DNA: TGTGCCAGCAGCTTAAATAATAAAGAGACCCAGTACTTC. Its translation is CASSLNNKETQYF.

This clonotype was seen only a few times. In DNA form, the CDR3 reads TGCGCCAGCAGCTTGATCGGGACAGGGCTTAACTATGGCTACACCTTC. It translates to CASSLIGTGLNYGYTF. The V and J genes are TRBV5-1 and TRBJ1-2; TRBD1 matches at 9 bases. This CDR3 region has 16 residues. Germline lookup yields CDR1 SGHRS and CDR2 YFSETQ. Unmatched junction bases numbered 5, after V lost 1 base and J lost 1 base.

This clonotype was counted a few times. The chain couples TRBV28 to TRBJ1-5; unclear D gene. Germline V CDR1 and CDR2: MDHEN, SYDVKM. The CDR3 runs to 16 residues. V lost 3 bases, J lost 2 bases, and 14 bases lay in between. The CDR3 here is CASSLPEIGRNQPQHF. In DNA form, the CDR3 reads TGTGCCAGCAGTTTGCCCGAGATTGGGCGCAATCAGCCCCAGCATTTT.

This clonotype was observed a few times. The V gene is TRBV5-1, the J gene TRBJ2-7; TRBD1 matches at 8 bases. Germline V gene lookup returns CDR1 SGHRS and CDR2 YFSETQ. Trimming removed 5 bases from V and 0 bases from J; junction bases left unmatched: 4. The CDR3 totals 14 residues. The CDR3 DNA reads TGCGCCAGCAGGAACAGGGGGGACTCCTACGAGCAGTACTTC. As protein: CASRNRGDSYEQYF.

This clonotype has just a few counts. The genes are TRBV5-1 and TRBJ1-4, with D maybe TRBD1 (5 bases). Trimming shortened V by 0 bases and J by 10 bases, and 16 bases separated the two germline ends. Germline V CDR1 and CDR2: SGHRS, YFSETQ. The CDR3 loop spans 15 amino acids. CDR3 protein: CASSLDSGLARKLFF. For the CDR3, the DNA is TGCGCCAGCAGCTTGGATTCGGGGCTGGCCAGAAAACTGTTTTTT. The full variable domain, with the rest looked up from reference TRBV5-1 and TRBJ1-4, is KAGVTQTPRYLIKTRGQQVTLSCSPISGHRSVSWYQQTPGQGLQFLFEYFSETQRNKGNFPGRFSGRQFSNSRSEMNVSTLELGDSALYLCASSLDSGLARKLFFGSGTQLSVL.